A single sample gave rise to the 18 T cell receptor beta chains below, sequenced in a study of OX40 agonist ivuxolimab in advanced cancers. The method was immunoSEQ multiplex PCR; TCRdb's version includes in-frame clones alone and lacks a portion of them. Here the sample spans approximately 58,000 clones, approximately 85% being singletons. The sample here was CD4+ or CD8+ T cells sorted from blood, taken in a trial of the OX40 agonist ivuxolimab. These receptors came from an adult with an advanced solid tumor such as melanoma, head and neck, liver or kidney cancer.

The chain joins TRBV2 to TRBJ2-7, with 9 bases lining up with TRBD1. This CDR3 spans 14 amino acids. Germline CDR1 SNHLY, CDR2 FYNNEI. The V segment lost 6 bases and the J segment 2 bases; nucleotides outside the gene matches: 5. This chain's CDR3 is CASRGTGSPYEQYF. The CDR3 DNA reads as TGTGCCAGCAGGGGGACAGGGTCTCCCTACGAGCAGTACTTC.

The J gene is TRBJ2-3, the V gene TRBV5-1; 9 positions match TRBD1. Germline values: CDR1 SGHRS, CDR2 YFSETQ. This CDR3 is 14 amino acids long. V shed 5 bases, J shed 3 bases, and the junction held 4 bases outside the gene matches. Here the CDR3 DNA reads TGCGCCAGCAGTCCCGGGACAGGGACAGATACGCAGTATTTT. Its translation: CASSPGTGTDTQYF.

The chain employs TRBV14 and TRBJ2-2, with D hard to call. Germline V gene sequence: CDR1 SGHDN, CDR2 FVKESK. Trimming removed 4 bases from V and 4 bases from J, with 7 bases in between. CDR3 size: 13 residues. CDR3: CASSLQSTGELFF. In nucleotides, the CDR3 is TGTGCCAGCAGCCTACAAAGCACCGGGGAGCTGTTTTTT.

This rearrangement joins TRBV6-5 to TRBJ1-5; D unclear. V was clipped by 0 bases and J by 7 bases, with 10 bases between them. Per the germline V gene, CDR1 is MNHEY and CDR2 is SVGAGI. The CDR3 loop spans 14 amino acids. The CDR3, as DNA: TGTGCCAGCAGTTACTCGTTCCCAGAGCAGCCCCAGCATTTT. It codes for CASSYSFPEQPQHF.

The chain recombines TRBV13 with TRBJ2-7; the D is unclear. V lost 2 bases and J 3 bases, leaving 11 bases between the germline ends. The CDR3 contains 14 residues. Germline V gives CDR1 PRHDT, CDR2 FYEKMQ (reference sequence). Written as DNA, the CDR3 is TGTGCCAGCAGCTTAAGCTCTTCCATCTACGAGCAGTACTTC. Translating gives CASSLSSSIYEQYF.

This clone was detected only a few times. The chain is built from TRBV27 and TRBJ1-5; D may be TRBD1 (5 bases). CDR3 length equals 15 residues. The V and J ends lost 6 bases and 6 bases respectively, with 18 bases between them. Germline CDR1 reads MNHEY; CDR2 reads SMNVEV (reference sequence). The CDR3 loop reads CASRPGTSSAQPQHF. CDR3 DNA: TGTGCCAGCAGACCCGGGACCTCTTCGGCTCAGCCCCAGCATTTT.

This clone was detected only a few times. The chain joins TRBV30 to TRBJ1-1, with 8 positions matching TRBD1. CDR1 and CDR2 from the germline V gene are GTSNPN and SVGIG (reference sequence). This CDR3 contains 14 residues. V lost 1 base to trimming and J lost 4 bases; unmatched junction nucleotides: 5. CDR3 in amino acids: CAWSEYRGTTEAFF. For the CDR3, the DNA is TGTGCCTGGAGTGAATACAGGGGGACCACTGAAGCTTTCTTT.

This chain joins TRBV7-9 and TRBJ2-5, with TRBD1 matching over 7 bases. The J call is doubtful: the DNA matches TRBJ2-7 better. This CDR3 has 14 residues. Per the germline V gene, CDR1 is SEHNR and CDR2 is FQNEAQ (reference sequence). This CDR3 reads CASSLGDSSYEQYF. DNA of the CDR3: TGTGCCAGCAGCCTAGGGGACAGTTCCTACGAGCAGTACTTC.

CDR3 in DNA: TGCGCCAGCAGCCCCAGGAGGCCCGAGGACGAGCAGTACTTC. Translating gives CASSPRRPEDEQYF. The rearrangement joins TRBV5-1 to TRBJ2-7, with D perhaps TRBD2 (5 bases). This CDR3 is 14 amino acids long. The germline CDR1 and CDR2 sequences are SGHRS and YFSETQ. Trimming took off 4 bases at V and 5 bases at J, with 16 bases between the two ends. Variable domain in full (rest from reference TRBV5-1 and TRBJ2-7): KAGVTQTPRYLIKTRGQQVTLSCSPISGHRSVSWYQQTPGQGLQFLFEYFSETQRNKGNFPGRFSGRQFSNSRSEMNVSTLELGDSALYLCASSPRRPEDEQYFGPGTRLTVT.

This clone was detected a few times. The CDR3 nucleotides are TGTGCCAGCAGCACCTGGGAGGGGAGGGCCGGGGAGCTGTTTTTT. Translation gives CASSTWEGRAGELFF. This chain uses TRBV5-6 with TRBJ2-2, with 7 bases matching TRBD2. The CDR3 is 15 residues long. The germline V gene has CDR1 SGHDT and CDR2 YYEEEE. The V and J ends lost 4 bases and 6 bases, in that order; junction bases with no gene match: 9.

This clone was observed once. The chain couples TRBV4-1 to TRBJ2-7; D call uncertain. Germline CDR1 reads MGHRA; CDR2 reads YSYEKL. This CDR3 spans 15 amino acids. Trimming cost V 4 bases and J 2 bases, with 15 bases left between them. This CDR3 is CASSPFTGTAYEQYF. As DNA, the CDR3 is TGCGCCAGCAGCCCCTTCACCGGTACCGCCTACGAGCAGTACTTC.

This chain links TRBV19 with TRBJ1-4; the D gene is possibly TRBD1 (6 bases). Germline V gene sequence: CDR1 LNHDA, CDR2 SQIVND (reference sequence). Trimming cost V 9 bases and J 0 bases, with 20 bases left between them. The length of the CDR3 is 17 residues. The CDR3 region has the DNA TGTGCCAGCGCTCGGGGGCCCGGGTCTGCAACTAATGAAAAACTGTTTTTT. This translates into CASARGPGSATNEKLFF.

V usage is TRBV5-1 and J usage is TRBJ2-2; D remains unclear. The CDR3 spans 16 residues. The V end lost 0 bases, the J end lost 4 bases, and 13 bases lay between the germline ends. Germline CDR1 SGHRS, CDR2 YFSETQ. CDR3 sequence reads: CASSLATSVGTGELFF. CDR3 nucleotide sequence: TGCGCCAGCAGCTTGGCCACAAGCGTTGGCACCGGGGAGCTGTTTTTT.

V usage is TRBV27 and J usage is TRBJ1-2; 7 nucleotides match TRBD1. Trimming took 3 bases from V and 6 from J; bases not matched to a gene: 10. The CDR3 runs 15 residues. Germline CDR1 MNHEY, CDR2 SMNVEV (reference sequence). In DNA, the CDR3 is TGTGCCAGCAGTTTGAGCTTAGGCAGGGGGGATGGCTACACCTTC. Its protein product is CASSLSLGRGDGYTF.

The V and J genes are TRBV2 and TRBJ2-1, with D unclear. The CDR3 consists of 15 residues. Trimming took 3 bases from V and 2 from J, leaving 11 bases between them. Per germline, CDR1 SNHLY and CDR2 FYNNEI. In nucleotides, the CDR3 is TGTGCCAGCAGTGAGGGTGGGGATCCCTACAATGAGCAGTTCTTC. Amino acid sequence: CASSEGGDPYNEQFF.

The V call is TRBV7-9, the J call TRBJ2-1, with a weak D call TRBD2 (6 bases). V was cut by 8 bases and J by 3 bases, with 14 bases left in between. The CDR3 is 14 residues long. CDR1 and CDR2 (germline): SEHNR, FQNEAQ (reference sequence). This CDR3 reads CASAWAGSYNEQFF. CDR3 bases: TGTGCCAGCGCGTGGGCGGGGAGCTACAATGAGCAGTTCTTC.

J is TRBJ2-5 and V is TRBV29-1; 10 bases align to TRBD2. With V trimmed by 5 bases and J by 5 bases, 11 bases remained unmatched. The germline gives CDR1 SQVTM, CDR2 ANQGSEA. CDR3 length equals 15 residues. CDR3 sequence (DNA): TGCAGCGTTCGGACTAGCGGATTCTCCGAGGAGACCCAGTACTTC. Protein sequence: CSVRTSGFSEETQYF.

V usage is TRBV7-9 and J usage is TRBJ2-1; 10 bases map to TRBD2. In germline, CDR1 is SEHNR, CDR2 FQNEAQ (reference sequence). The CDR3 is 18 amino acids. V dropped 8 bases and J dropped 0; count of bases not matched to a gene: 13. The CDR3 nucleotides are TGTGCCAGCCTGGATAGAGCGGGAGGGTTTAGCTCCTACAATGAGCAGTTCTTC. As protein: CASLDRAGGFSSYNEQFF.